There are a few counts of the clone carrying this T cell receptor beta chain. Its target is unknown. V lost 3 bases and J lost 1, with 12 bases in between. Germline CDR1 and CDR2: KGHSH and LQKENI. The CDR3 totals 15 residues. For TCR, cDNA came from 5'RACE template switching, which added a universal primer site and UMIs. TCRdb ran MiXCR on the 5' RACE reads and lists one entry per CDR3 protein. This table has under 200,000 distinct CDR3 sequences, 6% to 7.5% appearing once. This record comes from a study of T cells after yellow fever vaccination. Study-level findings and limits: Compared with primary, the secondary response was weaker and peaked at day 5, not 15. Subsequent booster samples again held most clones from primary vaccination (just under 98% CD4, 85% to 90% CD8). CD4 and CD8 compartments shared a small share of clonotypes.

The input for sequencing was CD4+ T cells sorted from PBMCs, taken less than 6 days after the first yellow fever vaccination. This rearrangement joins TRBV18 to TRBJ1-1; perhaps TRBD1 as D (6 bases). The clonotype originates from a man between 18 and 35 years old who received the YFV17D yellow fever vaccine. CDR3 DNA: TGTGCCAGCTCACCGGCGACAGGCCAGAACACTGAAGCTTTCTTT. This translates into CASSPATGQNTEAFF.